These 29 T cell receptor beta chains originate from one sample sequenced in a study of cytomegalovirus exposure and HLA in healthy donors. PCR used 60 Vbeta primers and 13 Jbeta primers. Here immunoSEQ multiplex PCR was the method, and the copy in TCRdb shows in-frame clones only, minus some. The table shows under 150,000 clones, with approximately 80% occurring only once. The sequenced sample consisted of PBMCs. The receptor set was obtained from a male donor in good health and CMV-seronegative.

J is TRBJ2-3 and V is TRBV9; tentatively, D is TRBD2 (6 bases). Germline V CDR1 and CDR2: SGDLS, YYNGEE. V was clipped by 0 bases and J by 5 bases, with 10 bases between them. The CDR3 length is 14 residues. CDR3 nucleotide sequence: TGTGCCAGCAGCGTAGTTGGGAGGAAAGATACGCAGTATTTT. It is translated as CASSVVGRKDTQYF. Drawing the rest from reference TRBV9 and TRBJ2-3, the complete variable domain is DSGVTQTPKHLITATGQRVTLRCSPRSGDLSVYWYQQSLDQGLQFLIQYYNGEERAKGNILERFSAQQFPDLHSELNLSSLELGDSALYFCASSVVGRKDTQYFGPGTRLTVL.

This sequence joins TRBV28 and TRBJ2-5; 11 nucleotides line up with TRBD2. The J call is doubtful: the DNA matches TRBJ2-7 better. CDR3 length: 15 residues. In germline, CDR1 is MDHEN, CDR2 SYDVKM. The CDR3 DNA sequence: TGTGCCAGCAGTCCGTCCGGGACTAGCGGCTACGAGCAGTACTTC. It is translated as CASSPSGTSGYEQYF.

The CDR3 protein is CASSSGIRYEQYF. CDR3 bases: TGTGCCAGCAGTTCGGGGATCAGGTACGAGCAGTACTTC. The rearrangement uses TRBV6-5 and TRBJ2-5, with a weak D call TRBD2 (5 bases). The DNA end favors TRBJ2-7, so the J call may be wrong. Germline-derived CDR1 and CDR2 are MNHEY and SVGAGI. The CDR3 runs 13 residues.

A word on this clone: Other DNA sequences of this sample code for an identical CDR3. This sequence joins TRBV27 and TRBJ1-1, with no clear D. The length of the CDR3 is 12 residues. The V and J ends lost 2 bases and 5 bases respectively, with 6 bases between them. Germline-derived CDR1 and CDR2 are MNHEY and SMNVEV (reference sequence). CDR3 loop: CASSLRGTEAFF. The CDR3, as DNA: TGTGCCAGCAGTTTACGGGGAACTGAAGCTTTCTTT.

CDR3: CASSFFSGQETQYF. CDR3 nucleotides: TGTGCCAGCAGCTTTTTCTCAGGGCAAGAGACCCAGTACTTC. This chain joins TRBV7-9 and TRBJ2-5; a weak D match, TRBD1 (5 bases). The CDR3 spans 14 residues. Per the germline V gene, CDR1 is SEHNR and CDR2 is FQNEAQ (reference sequence). Trimming took 3 bases from V and 2 from J, leaving 10 bases between them.

The CDR3 here is CARTLGLAAWCEQFF. CDR3 in DNA: TGTGCCAGAACCTTGGGGCTAGCGGCTTGGTGTGAGCAGTTCTTC. The chain is built from TRBV6-4 and TRBJ2-1, with 7 bases that match TRBD2. CDR1 and CDR2 from the germline V gene are MRHNA and SNTAGT. CDR3 size: 15 residues. V was clipped by 9 bases and J by 9 bases; unmatched bases: 17.

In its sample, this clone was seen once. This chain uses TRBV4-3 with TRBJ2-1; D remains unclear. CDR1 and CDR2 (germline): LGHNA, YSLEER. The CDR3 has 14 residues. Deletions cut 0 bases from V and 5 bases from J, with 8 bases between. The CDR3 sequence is CASSQDHDNNEQFF. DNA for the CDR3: TGCGCCAGCAGCCAAGACCACGACAACAATGAGCAGTTCTTC.

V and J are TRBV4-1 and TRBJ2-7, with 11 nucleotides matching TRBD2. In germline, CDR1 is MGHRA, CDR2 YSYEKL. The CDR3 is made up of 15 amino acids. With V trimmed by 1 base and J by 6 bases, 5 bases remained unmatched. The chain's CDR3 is CASSQVLAGESEQYF. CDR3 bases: TGCGCCAGCAGCCAAGTACTAGCGGGAGAATCCGAGCAGTACTTC.

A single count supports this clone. CDR3 amino acids: CASRNTSGRHYTQYF. CDR3 nucleotide sequence: TGTGCCAGCAGGAATACTAGCGGGAGACATTATACGCAGTATTTT. V is TRBV7-9 and J is TRBJ2-3; 11 bases match TRBD2. Unmatched junction bases numbered 9, after V lost 6 bases and J lost 7 bases. Germline assignment: CDR1 SEHNR and CDR2 FQNEAQ (reference sequence). The CDR3 is made up of 15 amino acids. Supplemented by reference TRBV7-9 and TRBJ2-3, the full variable domain reads DTGVSQNPRHKITKRGQNVTFRCDPISEHNRLYWYRQTLGQGPEFLTYFQNEAQLEKSRLLSDRFSAERPKGSFSTLEIQRTEQGDSAMYLCASRNTSGRHYTQYFGPGTRLTVL.

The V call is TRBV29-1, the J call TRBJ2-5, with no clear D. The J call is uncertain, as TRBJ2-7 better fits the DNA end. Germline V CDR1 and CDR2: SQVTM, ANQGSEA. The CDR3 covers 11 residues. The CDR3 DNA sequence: TGCAGCGTTGGAGAGCTCTACGAGCAGTACTTC. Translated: CSVGELYEQYF.

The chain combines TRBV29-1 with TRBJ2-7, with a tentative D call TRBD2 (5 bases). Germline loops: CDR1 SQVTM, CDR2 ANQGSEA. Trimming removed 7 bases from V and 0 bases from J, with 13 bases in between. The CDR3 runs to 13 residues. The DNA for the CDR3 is TGCAGCGGTATGGACTCGACCTCCTACGAGCAGTACTTC. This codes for CSGMDSTSYEQYF.

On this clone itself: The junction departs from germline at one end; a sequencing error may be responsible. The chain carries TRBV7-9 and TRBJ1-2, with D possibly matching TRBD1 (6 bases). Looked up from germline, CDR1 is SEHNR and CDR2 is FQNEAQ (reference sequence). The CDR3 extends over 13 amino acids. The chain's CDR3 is CSSRPGHYYGYTF. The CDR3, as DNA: TGTTCCAGCAGACCGGGACATTACTATGGCTACACCTTC.

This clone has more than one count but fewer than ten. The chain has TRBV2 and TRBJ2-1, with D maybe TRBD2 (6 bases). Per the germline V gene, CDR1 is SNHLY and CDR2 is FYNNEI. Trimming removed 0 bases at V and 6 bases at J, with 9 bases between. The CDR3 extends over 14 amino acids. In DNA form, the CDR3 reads TGTGCCAGCAGTGAAGCGACTAGGATCAATGAGCAGTTCTTC. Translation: CASSEATRINEQFF.

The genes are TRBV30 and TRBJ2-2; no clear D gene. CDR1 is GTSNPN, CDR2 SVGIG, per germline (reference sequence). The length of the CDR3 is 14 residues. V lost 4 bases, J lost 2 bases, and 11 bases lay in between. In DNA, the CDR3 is TGTGCCTGGAATCTGGTACTCAACACCGGGGAGCTGTTTTTT. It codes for CAWNLVLNTGELFF. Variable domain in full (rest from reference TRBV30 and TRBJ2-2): SQTIHQWPATLVQPVGSPLSLECTVEGTSNPNLYWYRQAAGRGLQLLFYSVGIGQISSEVPQNLSASRPQDRQFILSSKKLLLSDSGFYLCAWNLVLNTGELFFGEGSRLTVL.

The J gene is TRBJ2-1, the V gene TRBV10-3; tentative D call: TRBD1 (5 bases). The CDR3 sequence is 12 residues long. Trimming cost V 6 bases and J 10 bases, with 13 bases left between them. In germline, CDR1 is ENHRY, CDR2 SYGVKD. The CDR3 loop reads CAISPVKGEQFF. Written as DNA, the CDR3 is TGTGCCATCAGCCCCGTTAAGGGGGAGCAGTTCTTC.

The CDR3 nucleotides are TGTGCCTGGAGTGTAGGACAGGGGAACACTGAAGCTTTCTTT. It encodes CAWSVGQGNTEAFF. This chain links TRBV30 with TRBJ1-1; 8 bases align to TRBD1. CDR3 length: 14 residues. CDR1 and CDR2 (germline): GTSNPN, SVGIG (reference sequence). Trimming removed 0 bases from V and 1 base from J; junction bases left unmatched: 1.

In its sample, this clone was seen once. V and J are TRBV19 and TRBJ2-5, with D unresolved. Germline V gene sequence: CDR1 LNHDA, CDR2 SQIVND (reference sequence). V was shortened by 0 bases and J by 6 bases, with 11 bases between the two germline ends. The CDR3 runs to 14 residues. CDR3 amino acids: CASSIDLESKTQYF. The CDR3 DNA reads TGTGCCAGTAGTATAGATTTAGAGTCCAAGACCCAGTACTTC.

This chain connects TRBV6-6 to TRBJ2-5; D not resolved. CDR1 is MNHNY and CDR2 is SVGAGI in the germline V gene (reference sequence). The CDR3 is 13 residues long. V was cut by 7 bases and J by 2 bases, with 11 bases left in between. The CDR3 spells CASTPQAQETQYF. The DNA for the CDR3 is TGTGCCAGCACCCCCCAAGCACAAGAGACCCAGTACTTC.

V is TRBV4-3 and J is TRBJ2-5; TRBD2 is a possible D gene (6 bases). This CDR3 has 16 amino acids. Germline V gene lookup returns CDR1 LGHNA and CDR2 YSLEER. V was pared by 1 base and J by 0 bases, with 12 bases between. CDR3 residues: CASSQGRGQNQETQYF. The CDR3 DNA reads TGCGCCAGCAGCCAAGGGAGGGGCCAGAACCAAGAGACCCAGTACTTC.

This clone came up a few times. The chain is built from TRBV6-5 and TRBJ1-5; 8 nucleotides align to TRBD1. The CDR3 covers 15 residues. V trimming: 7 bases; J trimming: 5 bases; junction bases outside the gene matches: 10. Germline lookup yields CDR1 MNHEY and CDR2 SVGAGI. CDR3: CASTFRTGKDQPQHF. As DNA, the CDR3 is TGTGCCAGCACCTTTAGGACAGGGAAGGATCAGCCCCAGCATTTT.

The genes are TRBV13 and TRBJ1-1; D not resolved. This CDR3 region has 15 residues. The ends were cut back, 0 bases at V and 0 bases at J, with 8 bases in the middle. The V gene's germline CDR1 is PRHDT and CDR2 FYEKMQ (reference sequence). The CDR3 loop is CASSLGPGLNTEAFF. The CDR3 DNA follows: TGTGCCAGCAGCTTAGGTCCGGGGTTGAACACTGAAGCTTTCTTT.

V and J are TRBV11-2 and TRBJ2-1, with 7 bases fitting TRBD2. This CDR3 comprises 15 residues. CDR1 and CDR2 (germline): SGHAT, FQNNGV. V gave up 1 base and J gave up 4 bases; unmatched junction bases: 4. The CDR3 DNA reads TGTGCCAGCAGCTTAGGGCCTAGCGGATACAATGAGCAGTTCTTC. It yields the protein CASSLGPSGYNEQFF.

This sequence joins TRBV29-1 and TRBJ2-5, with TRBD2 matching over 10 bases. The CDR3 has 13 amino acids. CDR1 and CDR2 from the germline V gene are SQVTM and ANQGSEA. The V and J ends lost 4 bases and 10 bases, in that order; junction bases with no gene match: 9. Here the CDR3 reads CSVASASGRNQYF. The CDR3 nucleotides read TGCAGCGTTGCCTCGGCTAGCGGGAGAAACCAGTACTTC.

The DNA for the CDR3 is TGTGCCAGTAGTATAGCGGGGATCTCTGGAAACACCATATATTTT. Its translation is CASSIAGISGNTIYF. This chain uses TRBV19 with TRBJ1-3; no reliable D call. The CDR3 spans 15 residues. Germline values: CDR1 LNHDA, CDR2 SQIVND (reference sequence). V was shortened by 1 base and J by 0 bases, with 7 bases between the two germline ends.

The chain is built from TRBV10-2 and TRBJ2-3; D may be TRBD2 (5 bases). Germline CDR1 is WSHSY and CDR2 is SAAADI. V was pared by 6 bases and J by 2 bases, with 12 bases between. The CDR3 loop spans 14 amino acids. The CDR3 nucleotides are TGCGCCAGCAGAGAGGGCGGTAACACAGATACGCAGTATTTT. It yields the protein CASREGGNTDTQYF.

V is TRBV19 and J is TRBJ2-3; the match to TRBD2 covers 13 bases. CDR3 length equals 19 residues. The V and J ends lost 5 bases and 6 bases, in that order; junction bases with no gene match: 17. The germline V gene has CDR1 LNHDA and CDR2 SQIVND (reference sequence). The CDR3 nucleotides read TGTGCCAGTAGTCAGCCCTGGGGACTAGCGGGGCCGCCACAGGATACGCAGTATTTT. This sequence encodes CASSQPWGLAGPPQDTQYF.

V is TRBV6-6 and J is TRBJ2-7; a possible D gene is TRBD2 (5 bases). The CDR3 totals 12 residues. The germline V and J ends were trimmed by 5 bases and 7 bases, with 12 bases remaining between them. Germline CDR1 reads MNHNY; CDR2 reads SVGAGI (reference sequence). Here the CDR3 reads CASSPDQREQYF. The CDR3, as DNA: TGTGCCAGCAGTCCGGACCAGCGGGAGCAGTACTTC.

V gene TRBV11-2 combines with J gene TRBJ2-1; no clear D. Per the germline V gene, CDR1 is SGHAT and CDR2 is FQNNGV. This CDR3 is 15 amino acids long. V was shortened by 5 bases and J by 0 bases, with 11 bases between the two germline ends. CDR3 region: CASSLKPSSYNEQFF. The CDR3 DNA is TGTGCCAGCAGCCTGAAGCCTAGCTCCTACAATGAGCAGTTCTTC. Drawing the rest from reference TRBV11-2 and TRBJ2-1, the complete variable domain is EAGVAQSPRYKIIEKRQSVAFWCNPISGHATLYWYQQILGQGPKLLIQFQNNGVVDDSQLPKDRFSAERLKGVDSTLKIQPAKLEDSAVYLCASSLKPSSYNEQFFGPGTRLTVL.

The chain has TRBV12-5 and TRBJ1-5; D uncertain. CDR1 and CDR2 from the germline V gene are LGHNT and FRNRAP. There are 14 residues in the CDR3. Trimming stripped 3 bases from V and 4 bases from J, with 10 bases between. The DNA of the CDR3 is TGTGCTAGTGGTTTTTCATCCACTAATCAGCCCCAGCATTTT. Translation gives CASGFSSTNQPQHF.